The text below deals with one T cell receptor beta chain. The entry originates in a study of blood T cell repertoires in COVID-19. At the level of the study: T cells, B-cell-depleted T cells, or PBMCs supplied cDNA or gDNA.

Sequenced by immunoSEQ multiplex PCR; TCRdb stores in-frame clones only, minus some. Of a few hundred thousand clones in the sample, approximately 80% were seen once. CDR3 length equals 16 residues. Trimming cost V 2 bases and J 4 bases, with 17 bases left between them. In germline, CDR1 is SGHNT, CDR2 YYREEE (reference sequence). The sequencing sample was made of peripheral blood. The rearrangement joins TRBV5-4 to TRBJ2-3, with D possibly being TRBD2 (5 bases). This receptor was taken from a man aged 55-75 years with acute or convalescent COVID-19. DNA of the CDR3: TGTGCCAGCAGCTTACCTGGGCTAGCCCGCGCAGATACGCAGTATTTT. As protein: CASSLPGLARADTQYF.